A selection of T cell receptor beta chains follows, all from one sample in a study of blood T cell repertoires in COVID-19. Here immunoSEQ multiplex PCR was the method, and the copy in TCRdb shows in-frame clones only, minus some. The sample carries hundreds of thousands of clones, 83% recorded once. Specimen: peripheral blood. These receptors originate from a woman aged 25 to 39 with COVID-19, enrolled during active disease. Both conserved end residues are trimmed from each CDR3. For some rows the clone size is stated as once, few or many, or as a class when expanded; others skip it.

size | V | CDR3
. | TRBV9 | ASSVGEGNWVNTEAF
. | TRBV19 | ASSISQGAGNTEAF
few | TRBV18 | ASSYTGYEQY
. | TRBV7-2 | ASSLWTGGADGYT
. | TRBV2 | ASTVDRLGTEAF
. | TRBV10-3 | AISEKGLGTEAF
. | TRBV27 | ASSPSWGDRASETQY
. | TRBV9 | ASSVGAGVADTQY
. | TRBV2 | ASSEISGIYNSPLH
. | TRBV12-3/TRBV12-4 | ASAGAGQPQH
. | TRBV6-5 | ASIRGELMNTEAF